This entry lists 23 T cell receptor beta chains sequenced from one sample in a study of shared clonotypes between healthy human individuals. TCRdb's copy holds only in-frame clones and misses some; the assay was immunoSEQ multiplex PCR. The table includes 700,000 or so clones, approximately 75% detected once. Sequencing input: memory CD4+ T cells sorted from blood. Subset of the sample: CD45RA-negative fraction. These receptors originate from a young woman in good health.

This sequence joins TRBV19 and TRBJ1-2; the D gene is possibly TRBD1 (5 bases). The CDR3 sequence is 14 residues long. CDR1 LNHDA and CDR2 SQIVND come from the germline V gene (reference sequence). V was trimmed by 7 bases and J by 0 bases, leaving 12 bases between them. CDR3 bases: TGTGCCAGTAACAAAGGGGAAGCTAACTATGGCTACACCTTC. It specifies CASNKGEANYGYTF.

The gene calls are TRBV10-1 and TRBJ2-1; D is uncertain. CDR1 is WNHNN, CDR2 SYGVQD, per germline (reference sequence). The CDR3 runs to 13 residues. The ends were cut back, 0 bases at V and 14 bases at J, with 14 bases in the middle. The CDR3 spells CASSESILESEFF. CDR3 DNA sequence: TGCGCCAGCAGTGAGTCGATCCTCGAATCGGAGTTCTTC.

The chain couples TRBV27 to TRBJ2-3, with 7 bases that match TRBD1. V was clipped by 5 bases and J by 6 bases; unmatched bases: 8. Germline V gives CDR1 MNHEY, CDR2 SMNVEV (reference sequence). The CDR3 runs to 14 residues. CDR3 DNA sequence: TGTGCCAGCAGTCGAACAGGGGAAGTGGATACGCAGTATTTT. Its translation: CASSRTGEVDTQYF.

This clone was counted a few times. The chain is built from TRBV6-1 and TRBJ1-5, with unresolved D. Germline V gives CDR1 MNHNS, CDR2 SASEGT. This CDR3 comprises 15 residues. Between the trimmed V and J ends, which lost 8 bases and 5 bases, there was a span of 19 bases. The CDR3 sequence is CASLDRVRMYQPQHF. CDR3 nucleotide sequence: TGTGCCAGCCTGGATCGGGTCCGCATGTATCAGCCCCAGCATTTT.

This chain joins TRBV28 and TRBJ2-5; 8 nucleotides agree with TRBD1. Per the germline V gene, CDR1 is MDHEN and CDR2 is SYDVKM. V lost 6 bases to trimming and J lost 5 bases; unmatched junction nucleotides: 17. The CDR3 runs to 17 residues. The CDR3 DNA reads as TGTGCCAGCAGACCGAAAGGGTTCAGGGGGCGGGCGGAGACCCAGTACTTC. Its protein is CASRPKGFRGRAETQYF.

The chain recombines TRBV28 with TRBJ2-6; D is perhaps TRBD2 (6 bases). Germline V lookup: CDR1 MDHEN, CDR2 SYDVKM. Trimming stripped 6 bases from V and 0 bases from J, with 12 bases between. The CDR3 contains 16 residues. The CDR3 protein is CASSPGLPSGANVLTF. The DNA of the CDR3 is TGTGCCAGCAGCCCGGGACTCCCCTCTGGGGCCAACGTCCTGACTTTC.

The chain employs TRBV19 and TRBJ2-1; 7 bases match TRBD2. J was trimmed by 2 bases and V by 6 bases; bases with no gene match: 4. Germline values: CDR1 LNHDA, CDR2 SQIVND (reference sequence). CDR3 length: 14 amino acids. The CDR3 DNA reads as TGTGCCAGTAGCGCGGGGGAAGCCTACAATGAGCAGTTCTTC. Amino acid sequence: CASSAGEAYNEQFF.

The DNA for the CDR3 is TGTGCCAGCAGCCCTAGAGTGGCCGGCACCGGGGAGCTGTTTTTT. This encodes CASSPRVAGTGELFF. The chain is built from TRBV7-9 and TRBJ2-2; D gene ambiguous. Trimming removed 5 bases at V and 4 bases at J, with 14 bases between. CDR1 and CDR2 (germline): SEHNR, FQNEAQ (reference sequence). The CDR3 is 15 residues long.

V and J are TRBV28 and TRBJ1-1, with a tentative D call TRBD1 (5 bases). Trimming removed 3 bases at V and 5 bases at J, with 13 bases between. This CDR3 is built from 14 residues. Germline loops: CDR1 MDHEN, CDR2 SYDVKM. CDR3 region: CASSFSGGKTEAFF. In DNA form, the CDR3 reads TGTGCCAGCAGTTTTTCGGGGGGAAAAACTGAAGCTTTCTTT. Using reference TRBV28 and TRBJ1-1 for the parts outside the CDR3, the full variable domain is DVKVTQSSRYLVKRTGEKVFLECVQDMDHENMFWYRQDPGLGLRLIYFSYDVKMKEKGDIPEGYSVSREKKERFSLILESASTNQTSMYLCASSFSGGKTEAFFGQGTRLTVV.

This clone was seen more than once but under ten times. V and J are TRBV7-9 and TRBJ1-3; D not resolved. CDR3 length: 13 residues. Deletions cut 10 bases from V and 0 bases from J, with 10 bases between. Germline assignment: CDR1 SEHNR and CDR2 FQNEAQ (reference sequence). Here the CDR3 reads CATAYASGNTIYF. DNA for the CDR3: TGTGCCACCGCGTATGCCTCTGGAAACACCATATATTTT.

The sample holds one count of this clone. V is TRBV5-4 and J is TRBJ2-3; D is unresolved. CDR3 length equals 12 residues. Germline CDR1 and CDR2: SGHNT and YYREEE (reference sequence). With 4 bases removed from V and 0 bases from J, the gap between germline ends came to 3 bases. CDR3 amino acids: CASSMSTDTQYF. The CDR3 nucleotides read TGTGCCAGCAGCATGAGCACAGATACGCAGTATTTT.

J is TRBJ1-1 and V is TRBV18; 8 nucleotides align to TRBD1. From germline, CDR1 is KGHSH and CDR2 LQKENI. Unmatched junction bases numbered 16, after V lost 3 bases and J lost 4 bases. The CDR3 sequence is 18 residues long. CDR3 in DNA: TGTGCCAGCTCACCTCAATTGGGGACAGGATCATTATCCACTGAAGCTTTCTTT. The encoded protein is CASSPQLGTGSLSTEAFF.

This clone was seen only a few times. The chain uses TRBV2 and TRBJ2-5; 12 nucleotides match TRBD1. J lost 5 bases, V lost 4 bases, and 8 bases had no gene match. Germline V lookup: CDR1 SNHLY, CDR2 FYNNEI. The CDR3 contains 16 residues. The CDR3 DNA sequence: TGTGCCAGCAGTGGGACTGGGACAGGGGGCGCGGAGACCCAGTACTTC. Protein product: CASSGTGTGGAETQYF.

V and J are TRBV23-1 and TRBJ1-3; no reliable D call. TRBV23-1 is labeled an ORF, and its function is uncertain. The CDR3 is 15 amino acids. Trimming shortened V by 6 bases and J by 0 bases, and 12 bases separated the two germline ends. The CDR3 here is CASSLIMGSGNTIYF. The CDR3 DNA is TGCGCCAGCAGCCTCATCATGGGCTCTGGAAACACCATATATTTT.

This chain links TRBV9 with TRBJ1-2; D uncertain. The germline V and J ends were trimmed by 1 base and 0 bases, with 7 bases remaining between them. Germline V gene lookup returns CDR1 SGDLS and CDR2 YYNGEE. The CDR3 contains 14 residues. The CDR3 region has the DNA TGTGCCAGCAGCGTAACGGAAACTAACTATGGCTACACCTTC. Translated, it gives CASSVTETNYGYTF.

In regard to this clone: At the DNA level, this CDR3 is encoded by other sequences in the same sample as well. V and J are TRBV5-1 and TRBJ2-7, with 7 bases fitting TRBD1. The CDR3 is 15 residues long. Trimming cost V 6 bases and J 0 bases; bases outside gene matches: 9. Per germline, CDR1 SGHRS and CDR2 YFSETQ. The CDR3: CASTPHRDSSYEQYF. CDR3 coding DNA: TGCGCCAGCACCCCCCACAGGGACAGCTCCTACGAGCAGTACTTC.

A single count supports this clone. The rearrangement joins TRBV30 to TRBJ2-1; 8 bases align to TRBD2. CDR1 is GTSNPN, CDR2 SVGIG, per germline (reference sequence). V gave up 0 bases and J gave up 3 bases; unmatched junction bases: 7. This CDR3 region has 16 residues. In DNA form, the CDR3 reads TGTGCCTGGAGTGTACGCCCAGCGGGAGTCTACAATGAGCAGTTCTTC. This encodes CAWSVRPAGVYNEQFF. Full variable domain (rest looked up from reference TRBV30 and TRBJ2-1): SQTIHQWPATLVQPVGSPLSLECTVEGTSNPNLYWYRQAAGRGLQLLFYSVGIGQISSEVPQNLSASRPQDRQFILSSKKLLLSDSGFYLCAWSVRPAGVYNEQFFGPGTRLTVL.

This clone was observed once. The CDR3 coding sequence is TGTGCCAGCAGCCCAGGAGGGACCTACGAGCAGTACTTC. Amino acid sequence: CASSPGGTYEQYF. This sequence joins TRBV6-6 and TRBJ2-7, with D possibly TRBD2 on 6 matching bases. V was clipped by 6 bases and J by 2 bases, with 11 bases between them. Looked up from germline, CDR1 is MNHNY and CDR2 is SVGAGI (reference sequence). The CDR3 sequence is 13 residues long.

This chain connects TRBV5-8 to TRBJ1-1; D remains unclear. V was cut by 4 bases and J by 11 bases, with 9 bases left in between. Germline CDR1 SGHTS, CDR2 YDEGEE. The CDR3 covers 10 residues. The CDR3 DNA reads TGTGCCAGCAGCCGATTTTGGGCTTTCTTT. Its translation is CASSRFWAFF.

The genes are TRBV11-2 and TRBJ1-2; 7 positions agree with TRBD1. This CDR3 spans 13 amino acids. With V trimmed by 4 bases and J by 6 bases, 5 bases remained unmatched. The germline CDR1 and CDR2 sequences are SGHAT and FQNNGV. The CDR3 DNA is TGTGCCAGCAGCTCCACAGGGGTGGATGGCTACACCTTC. Translation: CASSSTGVDGYTF. Full variable domain (remainder filled in from reference TRBV11-2 and TRBJ1-2): EAGVAQSPRYKIIEKRQSVAFWCNPISGHATLYWYQQILGQGPKLLIQFQNNGVVDDSQLPKDRFSAERLKGVDSTLKIQPAKLEDSAVYLCASSSTGVDGYTFGSGTRLTVV.

This chain joins TRBV2 and TRBJ2-1; the D is unclear. The CDR3 extends over 11 amino acids. Germline V gives CDR1 SNHLY, CDR2 FYNNEI. Deletions cut 5 bases from V and 3 bases from J, with 2 bases between. CDR3 in amino acids: CASSLYNEQFF. The CDR3 DNA reads as TGTGCCAGCAGTCTCTACAATGAGCAGTTCTTC.

The CDR3 DNA reads TGTGCCAGCAGCTTCGCACAGAATCAAGAGACCCAGTACTTC. It yields the protein CASSFAQNQETQYF. The chain has TRBV5-4 and TRBJ2-5, with D unresolved. CDR3 size: 14 residues. Germline values: CDR1 SGHNT, CDR2 YYREEE (reference sequence). V was shortened by 2 bases and J by 2 bases, with 10 bases between the two germline ends.

V and J are TRBV14 and TRBJ2-3; TRBD2 is a possible D gene (5 bases). CDR3 length equals 13 residues. Trimming shortened V by 4 bases and J by 5 bases, and 10 bases separated the two germline ends. In germline, CDR1 is SGHDN, CDR2 FVKESK. Here the CDR3 reads CASSPLRGDTQYF. The CDR3 DNA is TGTGCCAGCAGCCCGCTCCGGGGAGATACGCAGTATTTT.